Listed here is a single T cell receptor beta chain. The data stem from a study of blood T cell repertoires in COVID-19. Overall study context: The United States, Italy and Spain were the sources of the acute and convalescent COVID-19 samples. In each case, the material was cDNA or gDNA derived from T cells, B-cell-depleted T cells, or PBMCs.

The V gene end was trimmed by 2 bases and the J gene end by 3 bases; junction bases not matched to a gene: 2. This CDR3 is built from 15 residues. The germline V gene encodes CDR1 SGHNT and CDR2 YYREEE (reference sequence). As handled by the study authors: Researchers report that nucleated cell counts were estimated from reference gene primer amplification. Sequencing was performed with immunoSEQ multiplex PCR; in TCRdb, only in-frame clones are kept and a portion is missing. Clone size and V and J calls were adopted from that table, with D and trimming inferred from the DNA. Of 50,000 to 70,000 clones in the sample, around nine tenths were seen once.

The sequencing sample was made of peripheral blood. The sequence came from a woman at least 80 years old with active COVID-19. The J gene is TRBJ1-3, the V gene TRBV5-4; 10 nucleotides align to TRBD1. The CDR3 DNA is TGTGCCAGCAGCTTAGGGACAGGGGATGGAAACACCATATATTTT. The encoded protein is CASSLGTGDGNTIYF.